The present entry profiles one TCR beta chain with its context. This entry belongs to a study of T cell clonotyping in hematopoietic cell transplantation. TCRdb's table, derived via immunoSEQ multiplex PCR, lists solely in-frame clones and lacks some. In the table there are 60,000 to 75,000 clones, 94% of which are singletons. The sequence was collected from a man between 45 and 60 years old in good health. Some clones in this sample may be carry-over from other donors' samples. Sequencing was done on a sample of peripheral blood mononuclear cells.

The chain's CDR3 is CASSAGTGEYEQYF. The CDR3 coding sequence is TGTGCCAGTAGTGCCGGGACAGGGGAGTACGAGCAGTACTTC. V is TRBV19 and J is TRBJ2-7; 10 nucleotides align to TRBD1. Trimming removed 5 bases from V and 4 bases from J; junction bases left unmatched: 5. Germline V CDR1 and CDR2: LNHDA, SQIVND (reference sequence). This CDR3 spans 14 amino acids.